The clone carrying this T cell receptor (beta chain) was observed at least ten times. Its antigen is as yet unknown. The ends were cut back, 2 bases at V and 5 bases at J, with 9 bases in the middle. The CDR3 spans 13 residues. The germline CDR1 and CDR2 sequences are SQVTM and ANQGSEA. Hyperthyroidism was newly diagnosed in patients aged 18 to 65 (duration under 2 months). At first hyperthyroidism diagnosis, before any ophthalmopathy symptoms, the blood sample was collected. Amplified TCR beta CDR3 regions came from RNA transcripts. HTBI primers were employed in a first-round RT-PCR of the TCR CDR3. TCRdb re-called the multiplex PCR reads through MiXCR, storing one row per CDR3 protein. The table records under 450,000 distinct CDR3 sequences, approximately 13% of them present only once. The source of the sample is a study of T cells in Graves' hyperthyroidism and ophthalmopathy. Whole-study results and caveats: Ophthalmopathy stood apart from stable hyperthyroidism in a 13 V-J model.

The source is a man between 25 and 39 years old with Graves' hyperthyroidism that later progressed to Graves' ophthalmopathy. This chain links TRBV29-1 with TRBJ2-2, with D possibly being TRBD1 (6 bases). The sequenced sample was blood. The CDR3, as DNA: TGCAGCGTTGAAAGGGGGTGGACCGGGGAGCTGTTTTTT. It encodes CSVERGWTGELFF.